The present T cell receptor beta chain was sequenced within a study of response to subunit inactivated influenza vaccine (dated by TCRdb to between 2017 and 2018). A note on the overall study: To follow how T cells responded to a trivalent subunit inactivated influenza vaccine, the researchers relied on deep quantitative profiling of the T cell receptor repertoire.

The CDR3 runs 14 residues from the cysteine to the phenylalanine. The entry retains the CDR3 DNA only, 42 bases that are in frame from base 1. The germline V gene encodes CDR1 MRHNA and CDR2 SNTAGT. V lost 0 bases and J lost 6 bases; the stretch between them is 8 bases long. The investigation overall reported the following: The authors proposed that each seasonal influenza vaccination may bring in only a limited number of new T cells.

A note on this clonotype: Which antigen it targets is not known. No base quality information exists; no much larger clone differs at one position.

To prepare the library, RT-PCR was applied. Sequencing was performed on an Illumina HiSeq 2500. The raw public reads went through TCRdb reprocessing: fastp at Q25, MiXCR clone calling, in-frame beta chains kept. When rows share a CDR3 protein, they turn into one entry using the most common DNA and genes. This sample lists more than 700,000 distinct CDR3 sequences; 21% were detected once. The ten largest clones capture roughly 10% of the sample. Recombination joined TRBV6-4 with TRBJ2-2; perhaps TRBD1 is the D gene, with 5 bases matching. The source of this sequence is a man between 45 and 60 years old who received an inactivated influenza vaccine. Donor details come from another sample of the same person, matched by shared clones. The sample consisted of PBMCs from blood, taken 4 to 6 days after vaccination. CDR3 reads: CASSDSIRAGELFF. The DNA sequence is TGTGCCAGCAGTGACTCGATCAGGGCCGGGGAGCTGTTTTTT.